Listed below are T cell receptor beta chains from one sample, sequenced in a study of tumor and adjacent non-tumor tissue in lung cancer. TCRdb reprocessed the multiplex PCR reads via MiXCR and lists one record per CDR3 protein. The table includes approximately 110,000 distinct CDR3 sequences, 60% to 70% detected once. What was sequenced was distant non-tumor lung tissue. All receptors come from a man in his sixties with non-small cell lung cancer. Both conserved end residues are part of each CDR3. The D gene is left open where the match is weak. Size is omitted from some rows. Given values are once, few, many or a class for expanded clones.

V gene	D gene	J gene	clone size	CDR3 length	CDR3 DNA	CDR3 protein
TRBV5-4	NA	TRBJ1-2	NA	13	TGTGCCAGCAGCTTATCGGGGCCTGGGAGCTACACCTTC	CASSLSGPGSYTF
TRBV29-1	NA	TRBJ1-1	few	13	TGCGGCGTTGACCCACAGGGAGATACTGAAGCTTTCTTT	CGVDPQGDTEAFF
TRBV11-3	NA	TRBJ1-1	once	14	TGTGCTAGCAGCTCTGGCAGCGGCGGCACTGGAGCTTTCTTT	CASSSGSGGTGAFF
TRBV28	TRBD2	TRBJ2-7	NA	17	TGTGCCAGCAGTCCATTCGCCTTCGGGGTAGCGGGAGGCGAGCAGTACTTC	CASSPFAFGVAGGEQYF
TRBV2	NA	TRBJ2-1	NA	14	TGTGCCAGCAGTGAGTTGAGCTCCTACAATGAGCAGTTCTTC	CASSELSSYNEQFF
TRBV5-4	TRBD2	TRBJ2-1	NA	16	TGTGCCAGCAGCTTGTTCGGCGGGAGGGGTCGTAATGAGCAGTTCTTC	CASSLFGGRGRNEQFF
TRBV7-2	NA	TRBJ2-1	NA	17	TGTGCCAGCAGCTTAGCTCCGGACCGGGGACCCTACAATGAGCAGTTCTTC	CASSLAPDRGPYNEQFF
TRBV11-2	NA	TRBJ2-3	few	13	TGTGCCAGCACCCTAGGGGCCACAGATACGCAGTGTTTT	CASTLGATDTQCF
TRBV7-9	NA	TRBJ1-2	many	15	TGTGCCAGCAGCTTAGATCGCGGGAGCTACTATGGCTACACCTTC	CASSLDRGSYYGYTF
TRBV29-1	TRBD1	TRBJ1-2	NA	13	TGCAGAGTTGAATCGGGACAGGTCTATGGCTACACCTTC	CRVESGQVYGYTF
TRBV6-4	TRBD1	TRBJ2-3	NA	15	TGTGCCAGCAGTCTGATCGGGACAGGAGGAGATACGCAGTATTTT	CASSLIGTGGDTQYF
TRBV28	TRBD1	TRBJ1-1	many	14	TGTGCCAGCAGTGAATGGGACAGGAACACTGAAGCTTTCTTT	CASSEWDRNTEAFF
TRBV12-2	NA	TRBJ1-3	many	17	TGTGCAAGTCGCTTAGTAGAGTGGCCGACCTCTGGAAACACCATATATTTT	CASRLVEWPTSGNTIYF
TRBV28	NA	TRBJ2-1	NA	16	TGTGCCAGCAGTTTATTTGGGGGCCGATCCTACAATGAGCAGTTCTTC	CASSLFGGRSYNEQFF
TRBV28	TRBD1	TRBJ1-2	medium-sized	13	TGTGCCAGCAGTTTGGGAGGACAGGGAGGCTACACCTTC	CASSLGGQGGYTF
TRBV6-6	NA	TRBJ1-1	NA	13	TGTGTCAGCAGTCAACGGGAGAACACTGAAGCTTTCTTT	CVSSQRENTEAFF
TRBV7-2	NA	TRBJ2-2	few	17	TGTGCCAGCAGCGGCCGGAGGGGGGGGCTTAACACCGGGGAGCTGTTTTTT	CASSGRRGGLNTGELFF
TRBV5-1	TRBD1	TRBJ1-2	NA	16	TGCGCCAGCAGCTTTTCCGGGACAGGGGTGACCTATGGCTACACCTTC	CASSFSGTGVTYGYTF
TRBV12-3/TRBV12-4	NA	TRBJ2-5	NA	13	TGTGCCAGTAGTACTCAGGGGCAAGATATCCAGTACTTC	CASSTQGQDIQYF
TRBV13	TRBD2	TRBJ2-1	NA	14	TGTGCCATCAGCTTAGAGCGGGGGGGTAATGAGCAGTTCTTC	CAISLERGGNEQFF
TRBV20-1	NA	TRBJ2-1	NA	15	TGCAGTGCGTCCCTAGTGGGGTATGGGGGCAATGAGCAGTTCTTC	CSASLVGYGGNEQFF
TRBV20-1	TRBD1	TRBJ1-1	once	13	TGCAGTGCACAGACAGGGAAGGTCACTGAAGCTTTCTTT	CSAQTGKVTEAFF
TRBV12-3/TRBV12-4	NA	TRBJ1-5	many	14	TGTGCCAGCTCATCTTTTAGGAAAAAACAGCCCCAGCATTTT	CASSSFRKKQPQHF
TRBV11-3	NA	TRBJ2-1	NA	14	TGTGTCAGCAGACTGACTACTACGTCTAGTGAGCAGTTCTTC	CVSRLTTTSSEQFF
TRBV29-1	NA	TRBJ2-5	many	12	TGCAGCGTGGAAGGTCCCGGGGGTTCCCAGTACTTC	CSVEGPGGSQYF
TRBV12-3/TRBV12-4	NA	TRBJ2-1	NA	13	TGTGCCAGCACCCTGCGGGTTGGCAATGAGCAGTTCTTC	CASTLRVGNEQFF
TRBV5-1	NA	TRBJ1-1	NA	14	TGCGCCATCAGCTTGACGGACAGGAACACTGAAGCTTTCTTT	CAISLTDRNTEAFF
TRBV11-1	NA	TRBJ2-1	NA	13	TGTGCCAGCAGCCCCCGGATCAGGAATGAGCAGTTCTTC	CASSPRIRNEQFF
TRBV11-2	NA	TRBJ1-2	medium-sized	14	TGTGCCAGCAGCTTAGCCCAGGGTGTCTATGGCTACACCTTC	CASSLAQGVYGYTF
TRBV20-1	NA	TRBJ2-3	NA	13	TGCAGTGCTCTAACAGAAGCCGATCAACCCCAGTATTTT	CSALTEADQPQYF
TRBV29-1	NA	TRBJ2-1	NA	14	TGCAGCGCCCCGGATCGGTCCGTGGGCAATGAGCGGTTCTTC	CSAPDRSVGNERFF